This T cell receptor beta chain came from a study of T-cell memory formation after mild COVID-19. Across the study: Among the donors, TCR clusters were largely specific to each donor. General study points: While clones contracting from day 15 to 85 were balanced between CD4 and CD8, later expanders leaned CD4+. Contracting clones localized mainly to CM and EM when CD4+ and mainly to EMRA when CD8+.

About this clonotype: Antigen: not known.

TCRalpha and TCRbeta libraries used 5'RACE with constant-segment primers and UMIs. A single record per CDR3 protein comes from TCRdb applying MiXCR to the 5' RACE reads. The data contain almost 250,000 distinct CDR3 sequences, less than 20% of them singletons. The origin of this receptor is an adult woman who had mild COVID-19 (a few samples of this study predate the infection). Cell type and time point are not known. Sequencing was performed on PBMCs or a T cell subset sorted from them (not recorded which).

In DNA, the CDR3 is TGTGCCAGCAGCCTGGACTGGGCCCAAAACATTCAGTACTTC. It translates to CASSLDWAQNIQYF. This chain joins TRBV7-9 and TRBJ2-4; perhaps TRBD2 as D (5 bases). The CDR3 is made up of 14 amino acids. V dropped 5 bases and J dropped 5 bases, with 13 bases sitting between them. Per germline, CDR1 SEHNR and CDR2 FQNEAQ (reference sequence).